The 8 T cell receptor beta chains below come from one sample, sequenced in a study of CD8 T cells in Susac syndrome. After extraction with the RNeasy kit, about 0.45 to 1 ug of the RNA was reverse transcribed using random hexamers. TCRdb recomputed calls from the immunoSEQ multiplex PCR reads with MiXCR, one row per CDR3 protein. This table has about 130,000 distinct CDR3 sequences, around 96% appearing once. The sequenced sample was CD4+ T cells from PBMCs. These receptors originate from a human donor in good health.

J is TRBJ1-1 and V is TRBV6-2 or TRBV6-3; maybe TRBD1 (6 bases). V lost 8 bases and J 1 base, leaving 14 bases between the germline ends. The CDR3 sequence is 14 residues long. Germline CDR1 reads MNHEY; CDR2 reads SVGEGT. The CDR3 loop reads CASVLGQRNTEAFF. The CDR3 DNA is TGTGCCAGCGTACTGGGACAAAGGAACACTGAAGCTTTCTTT.

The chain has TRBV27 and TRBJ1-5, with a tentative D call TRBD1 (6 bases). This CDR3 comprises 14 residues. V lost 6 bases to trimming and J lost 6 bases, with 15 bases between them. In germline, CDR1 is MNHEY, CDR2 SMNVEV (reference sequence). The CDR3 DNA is TGTGCCAGCAGGACACAGGGAGCCGCTCAGCCCCAGCATTTT. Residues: CASRTQGAAQPQHF.

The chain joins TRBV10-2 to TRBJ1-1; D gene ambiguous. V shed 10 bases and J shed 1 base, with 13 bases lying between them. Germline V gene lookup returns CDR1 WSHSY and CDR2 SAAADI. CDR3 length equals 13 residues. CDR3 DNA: TGCGCCACCTCTGGCCAAGGGAACACTGAAGCTTTCTTT. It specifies CATSGQGNTEAFF.

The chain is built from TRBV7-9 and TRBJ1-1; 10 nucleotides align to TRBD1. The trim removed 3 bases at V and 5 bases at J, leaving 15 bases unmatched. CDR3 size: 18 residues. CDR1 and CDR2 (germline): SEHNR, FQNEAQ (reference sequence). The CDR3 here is CASSFTPPGQGLRTEAFF. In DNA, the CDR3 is TGTGCCAGCAGCTTCACACCTCCGGGACAGGGGTTGAGGACTGAAGCTTTCTTT.

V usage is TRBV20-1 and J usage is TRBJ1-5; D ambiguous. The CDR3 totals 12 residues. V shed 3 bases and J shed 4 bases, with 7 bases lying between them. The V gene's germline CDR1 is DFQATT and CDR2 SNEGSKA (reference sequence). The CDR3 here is CSASVSNQPQHF. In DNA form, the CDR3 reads TGCAGTGCTAGTGTCAGTAATCAGCCCCAGCATTTT.

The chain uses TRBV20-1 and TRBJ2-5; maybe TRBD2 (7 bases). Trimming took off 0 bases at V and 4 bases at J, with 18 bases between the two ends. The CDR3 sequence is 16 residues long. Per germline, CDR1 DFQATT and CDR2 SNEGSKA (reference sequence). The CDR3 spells CSARDIRGGVGETQYF. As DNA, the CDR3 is TGCAGTGCTAGAGATATCAGGGGAGGGGTAGGAGAGACCCAGTACTTC.

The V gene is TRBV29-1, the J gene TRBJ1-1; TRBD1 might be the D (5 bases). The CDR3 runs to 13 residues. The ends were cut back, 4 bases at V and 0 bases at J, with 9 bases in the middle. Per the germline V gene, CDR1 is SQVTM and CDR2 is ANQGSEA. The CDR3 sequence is CSVGTGMNTEAFF. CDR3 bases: TGCAGCGTTGGTACAGGTATGAACACTGAAGCTTTCTTT.

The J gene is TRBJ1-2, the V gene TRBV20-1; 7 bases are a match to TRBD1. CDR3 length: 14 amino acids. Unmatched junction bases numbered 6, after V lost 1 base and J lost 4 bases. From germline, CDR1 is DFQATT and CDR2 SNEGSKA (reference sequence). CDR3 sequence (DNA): TGCAGTGCTAGAGCCTGGGACAGCACCTATGGCTACACCTTC. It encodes CSARAWDSTYGYTF.